This record covers a single T cell receptor (beta chain). This CDR3 is 16 amino acids long. Per germline, CDR1 LNHDA and CDR2 SQIVND (reference sequence). Losses at the gene ends were 7 bases for V and 1 base for J; bases not matched to a gene: 9. Original data processing: Reference gene primers were amplified, and this amplification served to estimate nucleated cell counts. Generated by immunoSEQ multiplex PCR, the TCRdb table keeps only in-frame clones and is missing some. Clonal size and the V and J genes are those of that table, whereas D and trimming came from the DNA. The sample lists about 88,000 clones; approximately 91% were seen once. The data were taken from a study of blood T cell repertoires in COVID-19.

The V gene is TRBV19, the J gene TRBJ2-3; 9 bases line up with TRBD2. This receptor was obtained from a man between 60 and 75 years old with acute or convalescent COVID-19. Specimen: peripheral blood. This chain's CDR3 is CASTLSAGGRTDTQYF. The CDR3 nucleotides are TGTGCCAGTACCTTAAGTGCGGGAGGGCGCACAGATACGCAGTATTTT.